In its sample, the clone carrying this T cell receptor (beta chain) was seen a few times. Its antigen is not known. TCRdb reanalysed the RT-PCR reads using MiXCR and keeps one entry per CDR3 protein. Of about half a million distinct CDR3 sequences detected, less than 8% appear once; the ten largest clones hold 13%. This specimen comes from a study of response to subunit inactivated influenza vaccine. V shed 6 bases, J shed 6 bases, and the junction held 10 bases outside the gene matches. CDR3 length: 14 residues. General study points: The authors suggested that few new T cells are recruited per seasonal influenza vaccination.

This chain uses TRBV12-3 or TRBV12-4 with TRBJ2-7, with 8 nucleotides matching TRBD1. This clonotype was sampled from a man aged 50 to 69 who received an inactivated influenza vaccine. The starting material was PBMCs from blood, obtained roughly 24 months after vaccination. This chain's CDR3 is CASSPRTGSLEQYF. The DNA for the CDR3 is TGTGCCAGCAGCCCTAGGACAGGGTCGCTCGAGCAGTACTTC.